This T cell receptor (beta chain) is drawn from a study of blood T cell repertoires in COVID-19. At the level of the study: The analysed material was cDNA or gDNA that came from T cells, B-cell-depleted T cells, or PBMCs.

Under the authors' procedure: Researchers report that nucleated cell counts were estimated from reference gene primer amplification. Sequenced by immunoSEQ multiplex PCR; TCRdb stores in-frame clones only, minus some. That table supplies the V and J calls and clone size; D and trimming were determined from the DNA. The sample carries 200,000 to 250,000 clones, around 89% recorded once. Across over 20 US areas, participants ranged in age from 18 to 89 years. The sequence derives from a woman younger than 30 in a cohort exposed to, infected with or recovered from COVID-19 (not recorded which). Sequenced material: PBMCs or T cells enriched from blood (not recorded which).

The CDR3: CASSSQGGNEQFF. In DNA, the CDR3 is TGTGCCAGCAGCTCGCAGGGAGGTAATGAGCAGTTCTTC. The chain uses TRBV7-9 and TRBJ2-1; weak D call: TRBD2 (6 bases). With 4 bases removed from V and 7 bases from J, the gap between germline ends came to 11 bases. Germline assignment: CDR1 SEHNR and CDR2 FQNEAQ (reference sequence). The CDR3 loop spans 13 amino acids.